These T cell receptor beta chains were read from a single sample in a study of CD8+CD57+ T cells in acquired aplastic anemia. TCRdb fed the reads into MiXCR, producing one record per CDR3 protein. The sample includes approximately 250,000 distinct CDR3 sequences, approximately 86% of them seen just once. Source material: sorted CD4+, CD8+, or CD8+CD57+ T cells (not recorded which) from PBMCs. These receptors were obtained from a human donor with aplastic anemia. The CDR3 runs from the conserved cysteine through the conserved F or W. The D gene is left open where the match is weak. Clone size is stated in some rows and not others, as once, few, many or a class when expanded.

size | J | V | D | DNA | CDR3
- | TRBJ2-1 | TRBV7-9 | TRBD1 | TGCGCCAGCAGGGACAGGGAGGTATACAATGAGCAGATCTTC | CASRDREVYNEQIF
- | TRBJ2-6 | TRBV7-9 | - | - | CASSFQRSGGSDEQFFGANVLTF
- | TRBJ2-1 | TRBV15 | - | TGTGCCACCAGCAGAAGCGGCGGGCGAGAGACCCAGTTCTTC | CATSRSGGRETQFF
- | TRBJ2-3 | TRBV9 | - | - | CASSLVGGQYFGHF
- | TRBJ1-1 | TRBV5-4 | - | TGTGCCAGCAGCCCCAGGGGTAGCGACACTGAAGCTTTCTTT | CASSPRGSDTEAFF
- | TRBJ1-5 | TRBV9 | - | TGTGCCAGCAGCGGTGGAGGGGTCTCGAGAAATCAGCCCCAGCATTTT | CASSGGGVSRNQPQHF
- | TRBJ2-3 | TRBV11-3 | TRBD2 | TGTGCCAGCAGCTTAGCGGGAGGTCCCACAGATACGCAGTATTTT | CASSLAGGPTDTQYF
- | TRBJ2-3 | TRBV7-2 | - | TGTGCCAGCAGCCTAACGACAGGTGACCCCACAGATACGCAGTATTTT | CASSLTTGDPTDTQYF
- | TRBJ2-1 | TRBV10-3 | TRBD2 | TGTGCCATCAGATCCAGCGGGAGGGAGAACCATGAGCAGTTCTTC | CAIRSSGRENHEQFF
- | TRBJ1-5 | TRBV2 | - | TGTGCCAGCAGCGCAGGGTGGGCCAACAATCAGCCCCAGCATTTT | CASSAGWANNQPQHF
- | TRBJ2-1 | TRBV2 | TRBD2 | TGTGCCAGCAGTGATCAAAGCAGCGGGGGGAGCGATGAGCAGGTCTTC | CASSDQSSGGSDEQVF
- | TRBJ2-5 | TRBV15 | - | TGTGCCACCAGCAGAGGCTCCGCGCAAGGGTACCAGTACTTC | CATSRGSAQGYQYF
once | TRBJ1-5 | TRBV9 | - | TGTGCCAGCAGCTTAATGGGAAACACTCAGCCCCAGCATTTT | CASSLMGNTQPQHF
- | TRBJ1-6 | TRBV6-1 | - | TGTGCCAGCCATGAGCTTTGGGCCCGCCCTGTAGGCAATTCACCCCTCCACTTT | CASHELWARPVGNSPLHF
- | TRBJ2-3 | TRBV7-8 | TRBD1 | TGTGCCAGCAGGTTAGGGGGCGGAGATGCGCAGTATTATTTT | CASRLGGGDAQYYF
- | TRBJ1-1 | TRBV29-1 | - | TGCAGCGTCCATCCTCGGTGGGACACTGAAGCTTTCTTT | CSVHPRWDTEAFF
- | TRBJ1-3 | TRBV20-1 | - | TGCAGTGCGCCCTGGAACTCTGGAAACACCATATATTTT | CSAPWNSGNTIYF
- | TRBJ2-5 | TRBV7-9 | TRBD2 | TGTGCCAGCAGCTTAACGAGGCGGGGGTACTACAATGAGTTC | CASSLTRRGYYNEF
once | TRBJ2-3 | TRBV7-9 | - | TGTGCCAGCAGCTCCCGCTCCCAGGGGGGACTGTACCAAGATTTT | CASSSRSQGGLYQDF
- | TRBJ1-1 | TRBV7-9 | - | TGTGCCAGCAGCGTGGGGGGGGACGGGCTCGTATATGGTGAAGCTTTCTTT | CASSVGGDGLVYGEAFF
few | TRBJ2-3 | TRBV19 | - | TGTGCCAGTAGTGTAGGGAGACAGGGCACAGATACGCAGTATTTT | CASSVGRQGTDTQYF
- | TRBJ1-5 | TRBV20-1 | TRBD1 | TGCAGTGCTACTGGGACAGGGCCGTATCAGCCCCAGCATTTT | CSATGTGPYQPQHF
- | TRBJ1-2 | TRBV7-9 | TRBD1 | TGTGCCAGCAGCCGCAGCAGTGACAGGGATGGCTACACCTTC | CASSRSSDRDGYTF
- | TRBJ1-6 | TRBV2 | TRBD1 | TGTGCCAGCAGTTACCGGGACAGGGTTGAACCCCTCCACTTT | CASSYRDRVEPLHF
- | TRBJ1-1 | TRBV7-8 | TRBD1 | TGTGCCAGCAGCTTAGATTTGACAGGGAACACGCAAGCTTTCTTT | CASSLDLTGNTQAFF
- | TRBJ2-3 | TRBV11-2 | - | TGTGCCAGCACTAGGGGGGGAGGTCCCGATACGCAGTATTTT | CASTRGGGPDTQYF
- | TRBJ2-3 | TRBV9 | - | TGTGCCAGCGGCGAAGCTGGGAACTATAGCTACACTTTT | CASGEAGNYSYTF
- | TRBJ1-6 | TRBV7-9 | TRBD1 | TGTGCCAGCACCTGGGAGGGACAGCATAATTCACCCCTCCACTTT | CASTWEGQHNSPLHF
- | TRBJ1-6 | TRBV7-2 | - | TGTGCCAGCAGCCTCCGAGGGAGCGATAGGTCACCCCACCACTTT | CASSLRGSDRSPHHF
- | TRBJ2-7 | TRBV7-8 | TRBD2 | TGTGCCAGCAGTGAAGATCTAGCGGGGACCGAGCAGTACTTC | CASSEDLAGTEQYF
- | TRBJ2-1 | TRBV7-9 | TRBD1 | TGTGCCAGCAGCCTAAAGGACAGGGGGAGGGACAATGAGCAGTTCTTC | CASSLKDRGRDNEQFF
- | TRBJ2-5 | TRBV15 | TRBD2 | TGTGCCACCAGCAGGGAGCGGGGGGGCATAGAGACCCAGTACTTC | CATSRERGGIETQYF
- | TRBJ2-1 | TRBV2 | TRBD1 | TGTGCCAGCCACAGGGGGCTAGGGAATGAGCAGTTCTTC | CASHRGLGNEQFF
few | TRBJ2-3 | TRBV7-9 | TRBD2 | TGCGCCAGCAGCCACCCCGGACTAGCGGGAGGTCCCGATACGCAGTATTTT | CASSHPGLAGGPDTQYF
few | TRBJ2-3 | TRBV2 | - | TGTGCCAGCGGGGACGGGGGCACAGATACGCCGCATTTTTTT | CASGDGGTDTPHFF
- | TRBJ1-6 | TRBV7-2 | - | TGTGCCAGCAGCGCCCCCAGCGCCCGGGGTAATTCACACCTCCACTTT | CASSAPSARGNSHLHF
- | TRBJ2-3 | TRBV19 | - | TGTGCCAGTAAGGGCCCCGGCACAGATACGCAGTATTTT | CASKGPGTDTQYF
- | TRBJ2-3 | TRBV13 | - | TGTGCCAGCAGCTTCACAGGGAGGGACTTGGACTATTTT | CASSFTGRDLDYF
- | TRBJ1-1 | TRBV11-1 | TRBD1 | TGCGCCAGCAGCTCGACAGGGCGGTTCACTGAAGCTTTCTTT | CASSSTGRFTEAFF
- | TRBJ1-2 | TRBV15 | - | TGTGCCACCAGCACCCTCACGACAGCGACCTATGGCTACACCTTC | CATSTLTTATYGYTF
- | TRBJ2-7 | TRBV2 | TRBD2 | TGTGCCAGCGGGTACGGGGAGGGAGATAAGCAGTACTTC | CASGYGEGDKQYF
- | TRBJ2-7 | TRBV7-8 | - | TGTGCCAGCAGTTACGTGCAGGGTACCTACAGGCAGTACTTC | CASSYVQGTYRQYF
- | TRBJ2-5 | TRBV2 | - | TGTGCCAGCAGTGATGGGGGGATCCATGAGACCCGGTACTTC | CASSDGGIHETRYF
- | TRBJ2-1 | TRBV7-9 | - | TGTGCCAGCAGCGCTGGGGGGATCGATGAGAAGTACTTC | CASSAGGIDEKYF
- | TRBJ2-3 | TRBV5-1 | TRBD1 | TGCGCCAGCAGCTTGAGGGCAGGGGGTTCGAGCACAGATACGCAGTATTTT | CASSLRAGGSSTDTQYF
- | TRBJ2-5 | TRBV7-2 | TRBD2 | TGTGCCAGCAGCGTAGCGGGAGATCCCGATACGCAGTCTCAGTACTTC | CASSVAGDPDTQSQYF
- | TRBJ2-5 | TRBV11-2 | TRBD2 | TGTGCCAGCAGCCCCCCCCTAGCGGGGCAGGAGACCCAGTACTTC | CASSPPLAGQETQYF
- | TRBJ1-1 | TRBV7-9 | - | TGTGCCAGCAGCTTTCAAAGAAGCGGGGGGGGCTTCGGTGAAGCTTTCTTT | CASSFQRSGGGFGEAFF
- | TRBJ2-7 | TRBV15 | - | TGTGCCACCAGTCTCAAGGGTAACTACGAGCAGTACTTC | CATSLKGNYEQYF
- | TRBJ1-6 | TRBV2 | - | TGTGCCAGCAGTGGGCAACGGGGACCCCTCCACTTT | CASSGQRGPLHF
once | TRBJ2-1 | TRBV2 | - | TGTGCCAGCGGGCACGGGGGCGGAAACACTCAGGATGAGCAGTTCTTC | CASGHGGGNTQDEQFF
- | TRBJ1-1 | TRBV7-3 | TRBD1 | TGTGCCAGCAGTTTAGGTCGGACAGGGGGAGAGACCGAGTTCTTT | CASSLGRTGGETEFF
many | TRBJ2-1 | TRBV7-3 | TRBD2 | TGTGCCAGCAGCTTACGAGTAGCGGGGGGCTCAGGGAATGAGCAGTTCTTC | CASSLRVAGGSGNEQFF